The rows below give T cell receptor beta chains drawn from one sample of a study of cytomegalovirus exposure and HLA in healthy donors. Generated by immunoSEQ multiplex PCR, the TCRdb table keeps only in-frame clones and is missing some. This table has roughly 87,000 clones, about 85% appearing once. Material for sequencing was PBMCs. The receptors were sampled from a woman in her 40s in good health and CMV-seropositive. Both conserved end residues are part of each CDR3. The order of the fields is J gene, V gene, clone size, CDR3 protein. A clone size is listed for some rows: how often the clone was seen (once, few, many), or a class if it is expanded.

>TRBJ1-4|TRBV5-1|NA
CASSHRDSGNEKLFF
>TRBJ1-2|TRBV19|NA
CASSTIGGGASGYTF
>TRBJ2-5|TRBV6-5|NA
CASRLAGVAETQYF
>TRBJ1-3|TRBV4-3|few
CASSQDPPIPGGGNTIYF
>TRBJ1-1|TRBV7-9|NA
CASSFMNTEAFF
>TRBJ2-3|TRBV15|few
CATSREPAGVMGDTQYF
>TRBJ2-7|TRBV11-2|few
CASSSSGGGYEQYF
>TRBJ2-3|TRBV19|NA
CASTDRGQSTDTQYF
>TRBJ1-2|TRBV11-2|NA
CASSLGRGYGYTF
>TRBJ2-5|TRBV27|NA
CASSLFGYQETQYF
>TRBJ1-1|TRBV29-1|NA
CSAGTTEAFF
>TRBJ2-1|TRBV7-8|NA
CASSPTSANNEQFF
>TRBJ2-7|TRBV6-6|NA
CASSPLAAEETYEQYF
>TRBJ1-4|TRBV11-2|NA
CASNGGYNEKLFF
>TRBJ2-1|TRBV2|NA
CASRLGLAAYNEQFF
>TRBJ2-1|TRBV2|once
CASSGTSGGSYNEQFF
>TRBJ1-1|TRBV21-1|NA
CASSAQETAATEAFF
>TRBJ1-1|TRBV7-9|NA
CASSKEGAQGAFF
>TRBJ1-5|TRBV19|NA
CASSIDLGVQPQHF
>TRBJ2-2|TRBV2|once
CASSRATGATGELFF
>TRBJ2-3|TRBV7-2|few
CASSFRGGGTGGVGDTQYF
>TRBJ1-2|TRBV18|NA
CASSTGDGYTF